A single sample is the source of the 31 T cell receptor beta chains below, sequenced in a study of identical twins. From the 5' RACE reads, TCRdb called clonotypes with MiXCR, one entry per CDR3 protein. This table has a few hundred thousand distinct CDR3 sequences, 12% appearing once. These sequences were also reported in another study, on yellow fever vaccine responses in identical twins.

Sample: memory (CD45RO+) T cells sorted from blood. All receptors derive from a woman aged 18-30 years in good health.

This clonotype was counted at least ten times. The chain has TRBV12-3 or TRBV12-4 and TRBJ1-3; D unclear. The germline V and J ends were trimmed by 5 bases and 0 bases, with 11 bases remaining between them. The CDR3 is 15 amino acids. CDR3 DNA sequence: TGTGCCAGCAGTCCCACAGCGTTCTCTGGAAACACCATATATTTT. The encoded protein is CASSPTAFSGNTIYF.

This clonotype was seen many times. V usage is TRBV6-5 and J usage is TRBJ1-1, with 12 bases fitting TRBD1. The CDR3 contains 17 residues. Germline CDR1 is MNHEY and CDR2 is SVGAGI. Trimming removed 6 bases from V and 5 bases from J; junction bases left unmatched: 13. CDR3 bases: TGTGCCAGCAGATACGGGGGACAGGGGGCGCAGAAGACTGAAGCTTTCTTT. Amino acids: CASRYGGQGAQKTEAFF.

This clonotype was seen a few times. The rearrangement links TRBV7-8 to TRBJ1-2; 8 bases are shared with TRBD1. The CDR3 sequence is 16 residues long. The ends lost 5 bases at V and 0 bases at J; junction bases unmatched: 8. Germline CDR1 and CDR2: SGHVS and FQNEAQ. CDR3 in amino acids: CASSPREGQANYGYTF. Written as DNA, the CDR3 is TGTGCCAGCAGCCCTAGGGAGGGACAGGCTAACTATGGCTACACCTTC.

The CDR3 sequence is CASSQDHSQYF. The DNA of the CDR3 is TGCGCCAGCAGCCAAGATCACTCCCAGTACTTC. This chain uses TRBV4-3 with TRBJ2-5; D unclear. The V end lost 0 bases, the J end lost 9 bases, and 5 bases lay between the germline ends. CDR3 size: 11 residues. Germline V gene sequence: CDR1 LGHNA, CDR2 YSLEER.

The chain employs TRBV7-2 and TRBJ2-7, with TRBD1 identical over 7 bases. CDR1 and CDR2 (germline): SGHTA, FQGNSA. The CDR3 length is 15 residues. Trimming at V came to 6 bases and at J to 2 bases, leaving 10 bases not matched to a gene. The CDR3 region has the DNA TGTGCCAGCAGTCTCTCGACAGGGATAACCTACGAGCAGTACTTC. It encodes CASSLSTGITYEQYF.

The chain joins TRBV5-4 to TRBJ2-3; D unresolved. The length of the CDR3 is 12 residues. Germline V gene lookup returns CDR1 SGHNT and CDR2 YYREEE (reference sequence). V was shortened by 4 bases and J by 6 bases, with 9 bases between the two germline ends. The CDR3 DNA follows: TGTGCCAGCAGCGTACCGAGGGATACGCAGTATTTT. It is translated as CASSVPRDTQYF.

The rearrangement uses TRBV7-8 and TRBJ2-1, with 10 bases aligning to TRBD2. CDR3 length: 15 amino acids. Losses at the gene ends were 7 bases for V and 8 bases for J; bases not matched to a gene: 11. The V gene's germline CDR1 is SGHVS and CDR2 FQNEAQ. CDR3 sequence: CASTTGLAVSDEQFF. The CDR3 region has the DNA TGTGCCAGCACGACAGGACTAGCGGTTTCTGATGAGCAGTTCTTC.

This clonotype was counted between two and nine times. The chain links TRBV20-1 to TRBJ2-3, with D possibly matching TRBD2 (6 bases). The CDR3 spans 15 residues. Germline V gene sequence: CDR1 DFQATT, CDR2 SNEGSKA (reference sequence). V lost 2 bases to trimming and J lost 0 bases, with 12 bases between them. The CDR3 nucleotides are TGCAGTGCTAGATCGGGGGAAACTAGCACAGATACGCAGTATTTT. It specifies CSARSGETSTDTQYF.

This clonotype has more than one count but fewer than ten. J is TRBJ2-3 and V is TRBV12-3 or TRBV12-4, with TRBD1 matching over 8 bases. Trimming cost V 6 bases and J 8 bases; bases outside gene matches: 7. The CDR3 totals 13 residues. The chain's CDR3 is CASRGTGGATQYF. Here the CDR3 DNA reads TGTGCCAGCAGGGGTACAGGGGGAGCTACGCAGTATTTT.

The genes are TRBV9 and TRBJ2-1, with 9 positions matching TRBD1. Germline assignment: CDR1 SGDLS and CDR2 YYNGEE. The junction had 17 bases not matched to a gene; V was cut back by 0 bases and J by 4 bases. This CDR3 spans 20 amino acids. CDR3 bases: TGTGCCAGCAGCGTAGGACGCCCTAAGATGTGGACAGGGGTTTACAATGAGCAGTTCTTC. Translated, it gives CASSVGRPKMWTGVYNEQFF.

The CDR3, as DNA: TGTGCCAGCAGCCCCCGTCCGGGGTCTCGGTACTTC. Residues: CASSPRPGSRYF. This chain links TRBV6-5 with TRBJ2-7, with D maybe TRBD2 (5 bases). The CDR3 is 12 amino acids. Germline V lookup: CDR1 MNHEY, CDR2 SVGAGI. V was shortened by 6 bases and J by 12 bases, with 18 bases between the two germline ends.

A word on this clonotype: A junction boundary mismatches the germline segment, possibly from a read error. The rearrangement uses TRBV20-1 and TRBJ2-3; 7 positions match TRBD1. Germline CDR1 and CDR2: DFQATT and SNEGSKA (reference sequence). This CDR3 is built from 16 residues. DNA of the CDR3: TGCTGTGCTAGAGACAGGGTCTCCGGCCCCACAGATACGCAGTATTTT. Translation gives CCARDRVSGPTDTQYF.

This clonotype occurred a few times. V is TRBV7-3 and J is TRBJ2-1; no reliable D call. CDR3 size: 13 residues. The germline V gene encodes CDR1 SGHTA and CDR2 FQGTGA. Trimming took off 0 bases at V and 8 bases at J, with 8 bases between the two ends. CDR3 DNA: TGTGCCAGCAGCTTAACAAGAAGCGATGAGCAGTTCTTC. This codes for CASSLTRSDEQFF.

The rearrangement uses TRBV20-1 and TRBJ1-2; 8 nucleotides line up with TRBD1. Germline trimming cut 3 bases from V and 8 bases from J; bases unmatched to any gene: 5. The CDR3 contains 12 residues. The germline V gene encodes CDR1 DFQATT and CDR2 SNEGSKA (reference sequence). The CDR3 loop reads CSASGQGWGYTF. The CDR3 coding sequence is TGCAGTGCTAGCGGACAGGGATGGGGCTACACCTTC.

The rearrangement joins TRBV5-6 to TRBJ2-5; 8 bases fit TRBD2. From germline, CDR1 is SGHDT and CDR2 YYEEEE. CDR3 length: 16 residues. V was clipped by 0 bases and J by 3 bases; unmatched bases: 7. Here the CDR3 reads CASSLVLGGAKETQYF. The CDR3 bases are TGTGCCAGCAGCTTGGTCCTCGGGGGGGCCAAAGAGACCCAGTACTTC.

This CDR3 reads CSARVPAGGGEQFF. The DNA for the CDR3 is TGCAGTGCTAGAGTCCCAGCGGGAGGGGGTGAGCAGTTCTTC. The chain combines TRBV20-1 with TRBJ2-1, with 10 bases lining up with TRBD2. From germline, CDR1 is DFQATT and CDR2 SNEGSKA (reference sequence). J gave up 9 bases and V 1 base, and 6 bases lay outside the gene matches. This CDR3 region has 14 residues.

Only a few counts were recorded for this clonotype. The V and J genes are TRBV28 and TRBJ1-4; maybe TRBD1 (5 bases). The CDR3 has 13 amino acids. Germline V gene lookup returns CDR1 MDHEN and CDR2 SYDVKM. Trimming pared 2 bases from V and 9 bases from J, leaving 10 bases between. The CDR3 region has the DNA TGTGCCAGCAGTTTACAGGGTATTCAAAAACTGTTTTTT. Translated: CASSLQGIQKLFF.

The J gene is TRBJ1-1, the V gene TRBV30; D possibly corresponds to TRBD1 (5 bases). Trimming left V 2 bases short and J 10 bases short, with 17 bases between. The CDR3 spans 13 residues. Per germline, CDR1 GTSNPN and CDR2 SVGIG (reference sequence). CDR3 sequence (DNA): TGTGCCTGGAGTAAAGACACCCGCGGGGCAGCTTTCTTT. Translated, it gives CAWSKDTRGAAFF.

The V gene is TRBV9, the J gene TRBJ2-2; D unclear. The CDR3 is 14 residues long. Germline-derived CDR1 and CDR2 are SGDLS and YYNGEE. Trimming took off 3 bases at V and 1 base at J, with 7 bases between the two ends. The DNA for the CDR3 is TGTGCCAGCAGCGGTGCCGGGAACACCGGGGAGCTGTTTTTT. Residues: CASSGAGNTGELFF.

This clonotype was picked up a small number of times. The rearrangement links TRBV7-9 to TRBJ2-3; D gene unclear. There are 12 residues in the CDR3. V lost 5 bases and J lost 6, with 9 bases in between. CDR1 and CDR2 from the germline V gene are SEHNR and FQNEAQ (reference sequence). The CDR3 sequence: CASSPRSDTQYF. CDR3 sequence (DNA): TGTGCCAGCAGCCCCCGTTCGGATACGCAGTATTTT.

This clonotype was found many times. This chain joins TRBV25-1 and TRBJ1-3; the D is unclear. This CDR3 has 16 amino acids. Trimming removed 1 base from V and 1 base from J, with 11 bases in between. Germline V gene data show CDR1 as MGHDK and CDR2 as SYGVNS. CDR3 residues: CASSEWVAASGNTIYF. The CDR3 nucleotides are TGTGCCAGCAGTGAATGGGTTGCGGCTTCTGGAAACACCATATATTTT.

This clonotype was observed many times. The genes are TRBV7-6 and TRBJ2-2, with D possibly TRBD2 on 5 matching bases. Per germline, CDR1 SGHVS and CDR2 FNYEAQ. The CDR3 is 19 amino acids. V lost 5 bases and J lost 0, with 22 bases in between. The CDR3 DNA reads TGTGCCAGCAGCCCGAGGGAATCGTCCGGAAAATCGAACACCGGGGAGCTGTTTTTT. As protein: CASSPRESSGKSNTGELFF.

CDR3 in amino acids: CASSFWESSYEQYF. CDR3 DNA: TGTGCCAGCAGCTTTTGGGAGAGCTCCTACGAGCAGTACTTC. This chain connects TRBV6-1 to TRBJ2-7, with D perhaps matching TRBD2 (5 bases). Germline CDR1 is MNHNS and CDR2 is SASEGT. The CDR3 length is 14 residues. Deletions cut 6 bases from V and 0 bases from J, with 12 bases between.

The CDR3 here is CASSSGLALSTDTQYF. The CDR3 DNA sequence: TGTGCCAGCAGCAGCGGACTAGCGCTTAGCACAGATACGCAGTATTTT. The chain is built from TRBV7-9 and TRBJ2-3, with 9 positions matching TRBD2. Germline trimming cut 5 bases from V and 0 bases from J; bases unmatched to any gene: 6. The CDR3 runs 16 residues. Germline loops: CDR1 SEHNR, CDR2 FQNEAQ (reference sequence).

V and J are TRBV5-4 and TRBJ1-1, with a possible D match to TRBD1 (6 bases). The CDR3 is 14 amino acids. Germline CDR1 and CDR2: SGHNT and YYREEE (reference sequence). Trimming took off 3 bases at V and 5 bases at J, with 14 bases between the two ends. CDR3 loop: CASSWRQAPTEAFF. The DNA for the CDR3 is TGTGCCAGCAGCTGGAGACAGGCCCCAACTGAAGCTTTCTTT.

J is TRBJ2-1 and V is TRBV24-1; 8 bases map to TRBD2. CDR1 KGHDR and CDR2 SFDVKD come from the germline V gene. After removal of 6 bases from V and 6 bases from J, the junction contained 6 bases not matched to a gene. The CDR3 is 14 residues long. In DNA, the CDR3 is TGTGCCACCAGTCAGGGGACTAGACTCAATGAGCAGTTCTTC. It codes for CATSQGTRLNEQFF.

Only a few counts were recorded for this clonotype. The chain uses TRBV27 and TRBJ1-4; 10 nucleotides match TRBD1. CDR1 and CDR2 from the germline V gene are MNHEY and SMNVEV (reference sequence). V shed 6 bases, J shed 10 bases, and the junction held 8 bases outside the gene matches. The CDR3 contains 14 residues. The CDR3 spells CASSYGTGVGKLFF. DNA for the CDR3: TGTGCCAGCAGCTACGGGACAGGGGTTGGAAAACTGTTTTTT.

J is TRBJ2-3 and V is TRBV27; 7 nucleotides agree with TRBD2. J lost 0 bases, V lost 3 bases, and 3 bases had no gene match. From germline, CDR1 is MNHEY and CDR2 SMNVEV (reference sequence). The CDR3 totals 15 residues. Here the CDR3 DNA reads TGTGCCAGCAGTTTGTCCGGGAGGAGCACAGATACGCAGTATTTT. It specifies CASSLSGRSTDTQYF.

This clonotype occurred a few times. J is TRBJ2-3 and V is TRBV10-3; 9 positions agree with TRBD2. The CDR3 totals 15 residues. Per germline, CDR1 ENHRY and CDR2 SYGVKD. The V segment lost 6 bases and the J segment 0 bases; nucleotides outside the gene matches: 4. The CDR3: CAISLAGASTDTQYF. CDR3 coding DNA: TGTGCCATCAGCTTAGCGGGGGCCAGCACAGATACGCAGTATTTT.

This clonotype came up a few times. The V call is TRBV5-6, the J call TRBJ1-4; D not resolved. The CDR3 sequence is 13 residues long. Trimming pared 5 bases from V and 5 bases from J, leaving 10 bases between. Per the germline V gene, CDR1 is SGHDT and CDR2 is YYEEEE. As DNA, the CDR3 is TGTGCCAGCAGTTCAAAGGTGAATGAAAAACTGTTTTTT. Translating it yields CASSSKVNEKLFF. Drawing the rest from reference TRBV5-6 and TRBJ1-4, the complete variable domain is DAGVTQSPTHLIKTRGQQVTLRCSPKSGHDTVSWYQQALGQGPQFIFQYYEEEERQRGNFPDRFSGHQFPNYSSELNVNALLLGDSALYLCASSSKVNEKLFFGSGTQLSVL.

The V and J genes are TRBV12-3 or TRBV12-4 and TRBJ2-7; 7 nucleotides match TRBD2. CDR3 length: 14 residues. J lost 4 bases, V lost 7 bases, and 10 bases had no gene match. The CDR3 loop reads CASIESASGYEQYF. In DNA, the CDR3 is TGTGCCAGCATCGAATCGGCTAGCGGATACGAGCAGTACTTC.